A selection of T cell receptor beta chains follows, all from one sample in a study of T-cell reconstitution after alpha-beta-depleted transplantation in children. TCRdb itself ran the PCR reads through MiXCR, one entry per CDR3 protein. The sample yields around 300,000 distinct CDR3 sequences, approximately 23% seen once. This specimen consisted of PBMCs, mostly from graft donor cells, obtained 180 days after TCRalphabeta/CD19-depleted stem cell transplant. All receptors derive from a male patient between 10 and 17 years old who had a stem cell transplant for acute lymphoblastic leukemia, so the T cells may come from the graft donor. Each CDR3 is given with its conserved first and last residue. A D gene is named only where the DNA matches it firmly. Clone size is given for some rows only: seen once, a few or many times, or a class if the clone is expanded.

V gene: TRBV7-6
J gene: TRBJ1-2
clone size: few
D gene: TRBD1
CDR3 DNA: TGTGCCAGCAGCCAAGGACAGGGTGACGGCTACACCTTC
CDR3 protein: CASSQGQGDGYTF

V gene: TRBV10-3
J gene: TRBJ1-5
clone size: few
D gene: NA
CDR3 DNA: TGTGCCATCAGTCGGGGTGGCGATGGGACCCAGCATTTT
CDR3 protein: CAISRGGDGTQHF

V gene: TRBV5-1
J gene: TRBJ2-1
clone size: NA
D gene: NA
CDR3 DNA: TGCGCCAGCAGCTTGGACGCTATTTACAATGAGCAGTTCTTC
CDR3 protein: CASSLDAIYNEQFF

V gene: TRBV5-1
J gene: TRBJ1-1
clone size: NA
D gene: TRBD1
CDR3 DNA: TGCGCCAGCAGCCCACGAGGACAGGCTACCTACTATGAAGCTTTCTTT
CDR3 protein: CASSPRGQATYYEAFF

V gene: TRBV6-5
J gene: TRBJ2-7
clone size: few
D gene: TRBD2
CDR3 DNA: TGTGCCAGCAGTTGGGGACTAGCGGGTTACGAGCAGTACTTC
CDR3 protein: CASSWGLAGYEQYF

V gene: TRBV5-1
J gene: TRBJ2-5
clone size: few
D gene: NA
CDR3 DNA: TGCGCCACAGGCACTACAGGGAACCAAGAGACCCAGTACTTC
CDR3 protein: CATGTTGNQETQYF

V gene: TRBV6-1
J gene: TRBJ2-1
clone size: NA
D gene: TRBD1
CDR3 DNA: TGTGCCAGCAGCTCCCACCAGGGGGTCGGCGTCCAGTTCTTC
CDR3 protein: CASSSHQGVGVQFF

V gene: TRBV20-1
J gene: TRBJ2-7
clone size: NA
D gene: NA
CDR3 DNA: TGCAGTGCTATAAGGGTCCGGGAGCAGTACTTC
CDR3 protein: CSAIRVREQYF

V gene: TRBV15
J gene: TRBJ2-3
clone size: NA
D gene: NA
CDR3 DNA: TGTGCCACCAGCAGAGACTTAGGGCTTACGGCAAGCACAGATACGCAGTATTTT
CDR3 protein: CATSRDLGLTASTDTQYF

V gene: TRBV5-1
J gene: TRBJ2-7
clone size: few
D gene: NA
CDR3 DNA: TGCGCCAGCAGCTTGGCGCGCGCGGAGGGCCCCTACGAGCAGTACTTC
CDR3 protein: CASSLARAEGPYEQYF

V gene: TRBV20-1
J gene: TRBJ2-7
clone size: NA
D gene: TRBD2
CDR3 DNA: TGCTGTGCTACTAGGGGAGTATGGCTAGCGGGAGGGGCCTACGAGCAGTACTTC
CDR3 protein: CCATRGVWLAGGAYEQYF

V gene: TRBV27
J gene: TRBJ1-1
clone size: few
D gene: NA
CDR3 DNA: TGTGCCAGCAGTTACCAGACGGGGAACACTGAAGCTTTCTTT
CDR3 protein: CASSYQTGNTEAFF

V gene: TRBV7-9
J gene: TRBJ2-5
clone size: few
D gene: NA
CDR3 DNA: TGTGCCAGCAGCTTAGTGCAGACTAGGCAGAAGACCCAGTACTTC
CDR3 protein: CASSLVQTRQKTQYF

V gene: TRBV4-1
J gene: TRBJ2-2
clone size: few
D gene: TRBD2
CDR3 DNA: TGCGCCAGCAGCCAAACGGGGGGAGTCACCGGGGAGCTGTTTTTT
CDR3 protein: CASSQTGGVTGELFF

V gene: TRBV11-2
J gene: TRBJ2-1
clone size: NA
D gene: TRBD2
CDR3 DNA: TGTGCCAGCAGCTCGCCTACGGGTGGCGGGAGTGCCAATGAGCAGTTCTTC
CDR3 protein: CASSSPTGGGSANEQFF

V gene: TRBV5-5
J gene: TRBJ1-2
clone size: once
D gene: TRBD1
CDR3 DNA: TGTGCCAGCAGCTCGCCCCGGACAGGGAGGAGGGCCTATGGCTACACCTTC
CDR3 protein: CASSSPRTGRRAYGYTF

V gene: TRBV10-3
J gene: TRBJ2-7
clone size: many
D gene: TRBD1
CDR3 DNA: TGTGCCATCCAGGGGGAGCTCACCTACGAGCAGTACTTC
CDR3 protein: CAIQGELTYEQYF

V gene: TRBV5-1
J gene: TRBJ1-2
clone size: many
D gene: NA
CDR3 DNA: TGCGCCAGCAGCCTGCGGGGAAACTATGGCTACACCTTC
CDR3 protein: CASSLRGNYGYTF

V gene: TRBV12-3/TRBV12-4
J gene: TRBJ2-5
clone size: few
D gene: NA
CDR3 DNA: TGTGCCAGCAGGCCTCAGGGAAGAGAGACCCAGTACTTC
CDR3 protein: CASRPQGRETQYF

V gene: TRBV7-2
J gene: TRBJ1-2
clone size: few
D gene: NA
CDR3 DNA: TGTGCCAGCAGCACCTACAGGGAGGTGCACGGCTACACCTTC
CDR3 protein: CASSTYREVHGYTF

V gene: TRBV12-3/TRBV12-4
J gene: TRBJ1-5
clone size: few
D gene: TRBD1
CDR3 DNA: TGTGCCAGCAGTTTAGGGACAGGGGTATCCAATCAGCCCCAGCATTTT
CDR3 protein: CASSLGTGVSNQPQHF

V gene: TRBV7-9
J gene: TRBJ2-7
clone size: NA
D gene: TRBD1
CDR3 DNA: TGTGCCAGCAGCCTCATCGGGACAGGATACTCCTACGAGCAGTACTTC
CDR3 protein: CASSLIGTGYSYEQYF

V gene: TRBV24-1
J gene: TRBJ2-7
clone size: few
D gene: TRBD2
CDR3 DNA: TGTGCCACCAGTGCGAAGGGCGGGAGCTATTACGAGCAGTACTTC
CDR3 protein: CATSAKGGSYYEQYF

V gene: TRBV15
J gene: TRBJ1-1
clone size: few
D gene: TRBD1
CDR3 DNA: TGTGCCACCAGCTGGACAGGGGGCACTGAAGCTTTCTTT
CDR3 protein: CATSWTGGTEAFF

V gene: TRBV29-1
J gene: TRBJ2-3
clone size: NA
D gene: TRBD2
CDR3 DNA: TGCAGCGTTGAAAGACTAGCTCGCACAGATACGCAGTATTTT
CDR3 protein: CSVERLARTDTQYF

V gene: TRBV9
J gene: TRBJ2-5
clone size: NA
D gene: TRBD1
CDR3 DNA: TGTGCCAGCAGCGTAGGACAGGGGGCTTTGGAGACCCAGTACTTC
CDR3 protein: CASSVGQGALETQYF

V gene: TRBV4-2
J gene: TRBJ2-3
clone size: NA
D gene: TRBD2
CDR3 DNA: TGTGCCAGCAGCCATCTAGCGGGAGGGCCAGATACGCAGTATTTT
CDR3 protein: CASSHLAGGPDTQYF

V gene: TRBV6-5
J gene: TRBJ2-5
clone size: NA
D gene: NA
CDR3 DNA: TGTGCCAGCAGTTCGAAGCCTTTCCAAGAGACCCAGTACTTC
CDR3 protein: CASSSKPFQETQYF

V gene: TRBV12-3/TRBV12-4
J gene: TRBJ2-5
clone size: NA
D gene: NA
CDR3 DNA: TGTGCCAGCAGTCCGAGGGTGGGCGAGACCCAGTACTTC
CDR3 protein: CASSPRVGETQYF

V gene: TRBV5-6
J gene: TRBJ1-4
clone size: NA
D gene: NA
CDR3 DNA: TGTGCCAGCAGCCTCATGAGGGGGAGGGAAAAACTGTTTTTT
CDR3 protein: CASSLMRGREKLFF

V gene: TRBV27
J gene: TRBJ1-5
clone size: few
D gene: TRBD1
CDR3 DNA: TGTGCCAGCAGACGGACAGGAAACAATCAGCCCCAGCATTTT
CDR3 protein: CASRRTGNNQPQHF

V gene: TRBV2
J gene: TRBJ2-7
clone size: few
D gene: NA
CDR3 DNA: TGTGCCAGCAGGTCTGGGCAGGGGCCGTCCTACGAGCAGTACTTC
CDR3 protein: CASRSGQGPSYEQYF